This TCR beta chain stems from a study of identical twins. Findings of the study overall: Insertions were reduced in abundant cord blood beta clonotypes but not in memory repertoires. Invariant MAIT and iNKT cells may have partly biased zero-insertion analyses. Conclusions leaned on cross-sectional statistical analysis and did not track the same donors over time.

A single record per CDR3 protein comes from TCRdb applying MiXCR to the 5' RACE reads. Counted here are about 810,000 distinct CDR3 sequences, approximately 13% occurring once; the ten biggest clones make up around 1.6%. Germline CDR1 is DFQATT and CDR2 is SNEGSKA (reference sequence). With 5 bases removed from V and 2 bases from J, the gap between germline ends came to 5 bases. CDR3 size: 11 residues. A note on this clonotype: Its antigen is as yet unknown.

Everyone who donated was a healthy Caucasian. The sample was also reused in another study, on yellow fever vaccine responses in identical twins.

This sequence joins TRBV20-1 and TRBJ2-3; D not certain. The receptor's source is a woman between 18 and 30 years old in good health. The sequenced sample was PBMCs. CDR3 sequence: CSAAPTDTQYF. The CDR3 region has the DNA TGCAGTGCTGCCCCCACAGATACGCAGTATTTT.